Each of the 18 T cell receptor beta chains below was sequenced from the same sample in a study of cytotoxic CD8 clonotypes in ibrutinib-treated CLL. Sequencing was performed with immunoSEQ multiplex PCR; in TCRdb, only in-frame clones are kept and a portion is missing. The data hold approximately 340,000 clones, with about 61% observed a single time. The sample was PBMCs, taken after 36 months of ibrutinib treatment. The receptors were sampled from a human donor with chronic lymphocytic leukemia.

The table lists this clone with a count of one. This rearrangement joins TRBV29-1 to TRBJ2-3, with a weak D call TRBD2 (6 bases). This CDR3 has 15 amino acids. The germline CDR1 and CDR2 sequences are SQVTM and ANQGSEA. Trimming pared 7 bases from V and 1 base from J, leaving 18 bases between. The CDR3 loop reads CSADPGLLGTDTQYF. CDR3 bases: TGCAGCGCCGACCCGGGACTCCTTGGCACAGATACGCAGTATTTT.

The rearrangement joins TRBV5-4 to TRBJ2-7; TRBD1 agrees at 10 bases. CDR1 is SGHNT, CDR2 YYREEE, per germline (reference sequence). The V and J ends lost 4 bases and 7 bases, in that order; junction bases with no gene match: 11. The CDR3 covers 15 residues. CDR3 region: CASSRQGAPLLEQYF. The CDR3 DNA reads TGTGCCAGCAGCCGACAGGGGGCACCCCTACTGGAGCAGTACTTC.

The table lists this clone with a few counts. This chain joins TRBV9 and TRBJ2-1, with D perhaps matching TRBD1 (6 bases). The CDR3 contains 14 residues. Germline V CDR1 and CDR2: SGDLS, YYNGEE. Trimming removed 1 base at V and 7 bases at J, with 12 bases between. The CDR3 DNA reads TGTGCCAGCAGCGTAATGGACAGACCGAATGAGCAGTTCTTC. It encodes CASSVMDRPNEQFF.

The rearrangement joins TRBV7-6 to TRBJ2-3, with TRBD2 as a possible D gene (6 bases). This CDR3 region has 15 residues. The germline V gene has CDR1 SGHVS and CDR2 FNYEAQ. The V gene lost 1 base and the J gene lost 1 base, with 9 bases spanning the gap. CDR3 in amino acids: CASSLVAERTDTQYF. In DNA form, the CDR3 reads TGTGCCAGCAGCTTAGTAGCGGAGCGCACAGATACGCAGTATTTT.

The chain has TRBV19 and TRBJ2-7; D is undetermined. Per the germline V gene, CDR1 is LNHDA and CDR2 is SQIVND (reference sequence). V gave up 3 bases and J gave up 3 bases, with 9 bases separating them. The CDR3 covers 13 residues. The CDR3 DNA is TGTGCCAGTAGTATTCTCCCGCGCTACGAGCAGTACTTC. Amino acid sequence: CASSILPRYEQYF. Together with reference TRBV19 and TRBJ2-7, the CDR3 gives the full variable domain: DGGITQSPKYLFRKEGQNVTLSCEQNLNHDAMYWYRQDPGQGLRLIYYSQIVNDFQKGDIAEGYSVSREKKESFPLTVTSAQKNPTAFYLCASSILPRYEQYFGPGTRLTVT.

The J gene is TRBJ2-7, the V gene TRBV9, with 7 bases fitting TRBD2. The germline V gene has CDR1 SGDLS and CDR2 YYNGEE. V trimming: 3 bases; J trimming: 2 bases; junction bases outside the gene matches: 5. The CDR3 is 14 residues long. The CDR3 nucleotides are TGTGCCAGCAGCGGTAGCGGGCCGACCTACGAGCAGTACTTC. Translated, it gives CASSGSGPTYEQYF. Looking up the rest from reference TRBV9 and TRBJ2-7 gives the full variable domain: DSGVTQTPKHLITATGQRVTLRCSPRSGDLSVYWYQQSLDQGLQFLIQYYNGEERAKGNILERFSAQQFPDLHSELNLSSLELGDSALYFCASSGSGPTYEQYFGPGTRLTVT.

The chain employs TRBV5-1 and TRBJ1-1; 10 nucleotides match TRBD1. Germline lookup yields CDR1 SGHRS and CDR2 YFSETQ. Trimming removed 4 bases from V and 10 bases from J; junction bases left unmatched: 10. This CDR3 has 14 residues. In DNA, the CDR3 is TGCGCCAGCAGCCGTGCACCCGGGACAGGGGCAGCTTTCTTT. Its translation: CASSRAPGTGAAFF.

The chain carries TRBV29-1 and TRBJ1-1; possible D gene TRBD1, 6 bases. Germline CDR1 SQVTM, CDR2 ANQGSEA. V lost 4 bases to trimming and J lost 1 base, with 16 bases between them. The CDR3 sequence is 15 residues long. The CDR3 coding sequence is TGCAGCGTTGCTACTCTCGGACAGCGGAACACTGAAGCTTTCTTT. Translating it yields CSVATLGQRNTEAFF. Full variable domain (outside the CDR3, taken from reference TRBV29-1 and TRBJ1-1): SAVISQKPSRDICQRGTSLTIQCQVDSQVTMMFWYRQQPGQSLTLIATANQGSEATYESGFVIDKFPISRPNLTFSTLTVSNMSPEDSSIYLCSVATLGQRNTEAFFGQGTRLTVV.

The chain combines TRBV9 with TRBJ2-2, with D possibly being TRBD2 (5 bases). Germline CDR1 SGDLS, CDR2 YYNGEE. CDR3 length: 14 amino acids. The V end was cut by 4 bases, the J end by 3 bases, with 10 bases between. The CDR3 coding sequence is TGTGCCAGCAGCCCTCGGACTTACACCGGGGAGCTGTTTTTT. Residues: CASSPRTYTGELFF.

The V and J genes are TRBV6-5 and TRBJ1-1; TRBD1 might be the D (5 bases). The CDR3 has 13 amino acids. CDR1 is MNHEY and CDR2 is SVGAGI in the germline V gene. Trimming took off 7 bases at V and 1 base at J, with 10 bases between the two ends. CDR3 coding DNA: TGTGCCAGCAATAAGGGGCCGAACACTGAAGCTTTCTTT. Translation gives CASNKGPNTEAFF.

The chain combines TRBV7-9 with TRBJ1-3, with 8 positions matching TRBD1. Germline-derived CDR1 and CDR2 are SEHNR and FQNEAQ (reference sequence). The CDR3 extends over 15 amino acids. V shed 5 bases and J 2 bases; nucleotides not matched to a gene: 5. CDR3 nucleotides: TGTGCCAGCAGCCCAGGGGGCTTGGCTGGAAACACCATATATTTT. It encodes CASSPGGLAGNTIYF.

This clone appeared a few times. The V gene is TRBV7-3, the J gene TRBJ2-3, with 7 positions matching TRBD2. The CDR3 is 15 residues long. V lost 2 bases and J lost 4; bases outside the gene matches: 6. Germline V gives CDR1 SGHTA, CDR2 FQGTGA. The CDR3 sequence: CASSLGLDSSDTQYF. The CDR3 DNA is TGTGCCAGCAGCTTAGGACTAGATTCCTCAGATACGCAGTATTTT.

The chain carries TRBV11-2 and TRBJ2-1; no definite D call. Germline CDR1 is SGHAT and CDR2 is FQNNGV. Between the trimmed V and J ends, which lost 2 bases and 7 bases, there was a span of 9 bases. This CDR3 has 13 amino acids. The CDR3 DNA reads as TGTGCCAGCAGCTTATTATGGGCGAATGAGCAGTTCTTC. Translated: CASSLLWANEQFF. The full variable domain, in which reference TRBV11-2 and TRBJ2-1 provide the parts outside the CDR3, is EAGVAQSPRYKIIEKRQSVAFWCNPISGHATLYWYQQILGQGPKLLIQFQNNGVVDDSQLPKDRFSAERLKGVDSTLKIQPAKLEDSAVYLCASSLLWANEQFFGPGTRLTVL.

V gene TRBV9 combines with J gene TRBJ2-3; 10 positions match TRBD2. This CDR3 is 14 amino acids long. V gave up 4 bases and J gave up 5 bases; unmatched junction bases: 4. Germline V gives CDR1 SGDLS, CDR2 YYNGEE. The CDR3, as DNA: TGTGCCAGCAGCATAGCGGGAGGAGGAGATACGCAGTATTTT. It specifies CASSIAGGGDTQYF.

This chain connects TRBV29-1 to TRBJ2-1; 7 bases line up with TRBD1. V shed 3 bases and J 3 bases; nucleotides not matched to a gene: 2. Germline values: CDR1 SQVTM, CDR2 ANQGSEA. The CDR3 runs 13 residues. Here the CDR3 DNA reads TGCAGCGTTGATTACAGGGGCTACAATGAGCAGTTCTTC. Protein: CSVDYRGYNEQFF.

V usage is TRBV6-5 and J usage is TRBJ2-7; 10 bases agree with TRBD1. CDR3 length: 14 amino acids. CDR1 is MNHEY and CDR2 is SVGAGI in the germline V gene. V lost 7 bases and J lost 11; bases outside the gene matches: 14. The CDR3 spells CASTQQGQGTGEYF. In nucleotides, the CDR3 is TGTGCCAGCACCCAACAGGGACAGGGGACAGGGGAGTACTTC.

The rearrangement uses TRBV18 and TRBJ2-7; 8 bases agree with TRBD1. After removal of 3 bases from V and 2 bases from J, the junction contained 12 bases not matched to a gene. CDR3 length: 17 residues. CDR1 is KGHSH and CDR2 is LQKENI in the germline V gene. CDR3 sequence (DNA): TGTGCCAGCTCACCGCGGGACCACAGGGGGAGTCCCTACGAGCAGTACTTC. Translated: CASSPRDHRGSPYEQYF.

The chain has TRBV15 and TRBJ2-1; TRBD1 agrees at 7 bases. Germline values: CDR1 LNHNV, CDR2 YYDKDF (reference sequence). The CDR3 extends over 13 amino acids. Losses at the gene ends were 1 base for V and 14 bases for J; bases not matched to a gene: 8. CDR3 sequence reads: CATSRAPDREEFF. The CDR3 DNA follows: TGTGCCACCAGCAGAGCCCCCGACAGGGAAGAGTTCTTC.